This T cell receptor (beta chain) is drawn from a study of blood T cell repertoires in COVID-19. Profiled with immunoSEQ multiplex PCR; TCRdb holds only in-frame clones, not every one. The table has more than 85,000 clones, 81% seen once. CDR1 and CDR2 (germline): LNHDA, SQIVND (reference sequence). Germline trimming cut 6 bases from V and 7 bases from J; bases unmatched to any gene: 10. CDR3 size: 16 residues. Sequenced: peripheral blood. This sequence originates from a man older than 75 with acute or convalescent COVID-19. The rearrangement joins TRBV19 to TRBJ1-6; 9 bases align to TRBD1. The CDR3 region has the DNA TGTGCCAGTAGCAAAAAAAGGACAGGGGTGAATTCACCCCTCCACTTT. As protein: CASSKKRTGVNSPLHF.